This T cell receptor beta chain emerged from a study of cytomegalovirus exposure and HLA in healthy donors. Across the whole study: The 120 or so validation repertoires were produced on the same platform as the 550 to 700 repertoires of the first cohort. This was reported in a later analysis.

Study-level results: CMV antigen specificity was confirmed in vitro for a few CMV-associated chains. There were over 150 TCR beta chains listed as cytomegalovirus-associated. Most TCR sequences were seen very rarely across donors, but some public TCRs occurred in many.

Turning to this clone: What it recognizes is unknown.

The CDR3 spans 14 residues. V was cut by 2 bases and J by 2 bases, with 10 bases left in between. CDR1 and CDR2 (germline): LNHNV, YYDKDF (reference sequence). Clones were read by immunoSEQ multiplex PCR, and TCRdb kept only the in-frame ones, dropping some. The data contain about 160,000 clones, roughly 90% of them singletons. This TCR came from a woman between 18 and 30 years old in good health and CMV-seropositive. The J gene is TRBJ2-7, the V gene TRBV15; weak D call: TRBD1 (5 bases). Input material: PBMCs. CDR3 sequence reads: CATSRRAGPYEQYF. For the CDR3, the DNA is TGTGCCACCAGCAGACGGGCAGGGCCCTACGAGCAGTACTTC.